A selection of T cell receptor beta chains follows, all from one sample in a study of blood T cell repertoires in COVID-19. Sequenced by immunoSEQ multiplex PCR; TCRdb stores in-frame clones only, minus some. The table has about 180,000 clones, roughly four fifths seen once. Sequences were obtained from peripheral blood. These receptor sequences come from a woman aged 65 to 85 with COVID-19, enrolled during active disease. Each CDR3 is given without its conserved first and last residue. Each record gives: J gene, V gene, clone size, CDR3 protein. Rows may omit the clone size; those that give it use once, few, many or a size class.

TRBJ2-2 | TRBV6-5 | few | ASSYQGRGNTGELF
TRBJ2-1 | TRBV7-2 | - | ASSSAGGRALSEQF
TRBJ1-3 | TRBV6-5 | few | ASSYQQGASGNTIY
TRBJ2-5 | TRBV19 | - | ASSIGGMTDGTQY
TRBJ1-6 | TRBV27 | - | ASSLDRGYSPLH
TRBJ1-4 | TRBV7-2 | - | ASSLDRVGGKLF
TRBJ1-2 | TRBV20-1 | - | SASGQEDGYT
TRBJ1-6 | TRBV30 | - | AWSVAVIGSNSPLH
TRBJ2-1 | TRBV20-1 | - | SARDTSAWF
TRBJ1-1 | TRBV6-4 | - | ASSDSRGSEAF
TRBJ1-2 | TRBV6-5 | - | ASSYEGTYGYT
TRBJ2-4 | TRBV5-4 | - | ASSDGTSGKNIQY
TRBJ2-1 | TRBV6-1 | - | ASSDFGTSGRAEGDEQF
TRBJ2-1 | TRBV21-1 | - | ASPVAGGPNQLNEQF
TRBJ2-3 | TRBV27 | once | ASSLYGGSTDTQY
TRBJ2-7 | TRBV7-2 | - | ASKGRGTYEQY
TRBJ1-1 | TRBV5-1 | once | ASSLGQFNTEAF
TRBJ2-3 | TRBV9 | - | ASSVGLQASTDTQY
TRBJ2-3 | TRBV5-8 | - | ASSPGRQAGSDTQY
TRBJ2-1 | TRBV6-4 | - | ASSDSGSGSSNEQF
TRBJ2-1 | TRBV28 | - | ASSWQGQNYNEQF
TRBJ2-1 | TRBV11-3 | - | ASSLVGTTDEQF
TRBJ2-3 | TRBV7-2 | few | ASSRTGDTQY
TRBJ2-7 | TRBV12-3/TRBV12-4 | once | ASTLGRGGEQY
TRBJ1-1 | TRBV29-1 | - | SVGTGGTEAF
TRBJ1-1 | TRBV29-1 | - | SVERVQGSTEAF
TRBJ2-7 | TRBV5-3 | once | ARSSFYAGTALYEQY
TRBJ1-3 | TRBV5-6 | - | ASSIPGGGNTIY
TRBJ1-1 | TRBV11-2 | - | ASSSAGGGATEAF
TRBJ1-5 | TRBV28 | - | ASSLGGRGNQPQH
TRBJ2-1 | TRBV18 | - | ASSPRREGHEQF
TRBJ1-1 | TRBV30 | - | AWSPLGGGGTEAF
TRBJ2-1 | TRBV18 | - | ASSQQGNEQF